This T cell receptor (beta chain) was sequenced during a study of T cell changes during pregnancy in multiple sclerosis. TCRdb's copy holds only in-frame clones and misses some; the assay was immunoSEQ multiplex PCR. The sample carries under 50,000 clones, around 93% recorded once. Germline values: CDR1 LNHDA, CDR2 SQIVND (reference sequence). V dropped 6 bases and J dropped 4 bases, with 15 bases sitting between them. This CDR3 comprises 14 residues. This sequence joins TRBV19 and TRBJ1-1; D is possibly TRBD1 (6 bases). The sample consisted of CD8+ T cells from peripheral blood mononuclear cells, taken in the first trimester of pregnancy. The clonotype comes from a female donor with multiple sclerosis, enrolled in a pregnancy study. The CDR3 DNA follows: TGTGCCAGTAGGGGAACAGGGTGGAGCACTGAAGCTTTCTTT. The encoded protein is CASRGTGWSTEAFF. The complete variable domain, with remaining parts taken from reference TRBV19 and TRBJ1-1, reads DGGITQSPKYLFRKEGQNVTLSCEQNLNHDAMYWYRQDPGQGLRLIYYSQIVNDFQKGDIAEGYSVSREKKESFPLTVTSAQKNPTAFYLCASRGTGWSTEAFFGQGTRLTVV.